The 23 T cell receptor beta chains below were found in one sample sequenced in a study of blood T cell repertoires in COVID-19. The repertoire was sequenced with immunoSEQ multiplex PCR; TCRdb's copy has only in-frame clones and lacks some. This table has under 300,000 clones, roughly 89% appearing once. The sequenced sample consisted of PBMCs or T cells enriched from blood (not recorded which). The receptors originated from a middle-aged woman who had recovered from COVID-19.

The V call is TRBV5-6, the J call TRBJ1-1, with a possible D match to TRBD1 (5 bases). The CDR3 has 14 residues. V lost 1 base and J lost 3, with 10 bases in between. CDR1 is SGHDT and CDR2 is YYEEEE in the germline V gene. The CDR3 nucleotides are TGTGCCAGCAGCTTGCCAGGGAGGGACACTGAAGCTTTCTTT. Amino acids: CASSLPGRDTEAFF.

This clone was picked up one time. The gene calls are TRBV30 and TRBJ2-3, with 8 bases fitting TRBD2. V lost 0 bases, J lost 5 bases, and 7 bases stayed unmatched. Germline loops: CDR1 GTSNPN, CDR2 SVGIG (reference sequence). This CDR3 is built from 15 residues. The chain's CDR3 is CAWSVGTSGGDTQYF. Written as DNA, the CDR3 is TGTGCCTGGAGTGTTGGTACTAGCGGAGGAGATACGCAGTATTTT. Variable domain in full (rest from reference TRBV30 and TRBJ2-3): SQTIHQWPATLVQPVGSPLSLECTVEGTSNPNLYWYRQAAGRGLQLLFYSVGIGQISSEVPQNLSASRPQDRQFILSSKKLLLSDSGFYLCAWSVGTSGGDTQYFGPGTRLTVL.

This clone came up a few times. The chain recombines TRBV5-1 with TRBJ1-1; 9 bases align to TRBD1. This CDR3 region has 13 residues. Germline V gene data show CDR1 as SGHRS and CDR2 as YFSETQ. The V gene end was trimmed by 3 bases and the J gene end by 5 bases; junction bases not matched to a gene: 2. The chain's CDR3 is CASSWDRETEAFF. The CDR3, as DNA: TGCGCCAGCAGCTGGGACAGGGAGACTGAAGCTTTCTTT.

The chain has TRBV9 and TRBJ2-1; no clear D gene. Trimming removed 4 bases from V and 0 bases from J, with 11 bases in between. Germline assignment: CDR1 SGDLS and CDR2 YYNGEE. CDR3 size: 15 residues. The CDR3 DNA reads TGTGCCAGCAGCCTCATTGGCGGCTCCTACAATGAGCAGTTCTTC. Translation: CASSLIGGSYNEQFF.

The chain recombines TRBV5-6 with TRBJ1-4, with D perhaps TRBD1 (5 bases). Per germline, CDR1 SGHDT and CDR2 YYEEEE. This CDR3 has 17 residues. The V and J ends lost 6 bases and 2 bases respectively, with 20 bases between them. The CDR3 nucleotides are TGTGCCAGCACCCTACTCGGGGGGTCAAGCACTAATGAAAAACTGTTTTTT. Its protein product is CASTLLGGSSTNEKLFF.

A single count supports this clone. The chain's CDR3 is CASSFNWDTEQYF. DNA for the CDR3: TGTGCCAGCAGTTTTAACTGGGACACCGAGCAGTACTTC. The rearrangement uses TRBV7-3 and TRBJ2-7; a weak D match, TRBD1 (6 bases). Germline V gives CDR1 SGHTA, CDR2 FQGTGA. The CDR3 spans 13 residues. Trimming cost V 6 bases and J 6 bases, with 15 bases left between them.

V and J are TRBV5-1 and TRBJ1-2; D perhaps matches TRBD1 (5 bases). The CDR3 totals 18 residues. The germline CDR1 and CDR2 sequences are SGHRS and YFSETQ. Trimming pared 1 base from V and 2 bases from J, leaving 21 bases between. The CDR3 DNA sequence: TGCGCCAGCAGCTTGCCAAATGGGACTCCCCCCTCGAACTATGGCTACACCTTC. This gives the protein CASSLPNGTPPSNYGYTF.

The CDR3 DNA sequence: TGTGCCAGCAGCCAGGGATTAACGGGAGGGTGGGAGACCCAGTACTTC. Translating it yields CASSQGLTGGWETQYF. The chain couples TRBV3-1 (or the pseudogene TRBV3-2) to TRBJ2-5; the match to TRBD2 covers 8 bases. This CDR3 has 16 amino acids. Germline loops: CDR1 LGHDT, CDR2 YNNKEL (reference sequence). V dropped 3 bases and J dropped 5; count of bases not matched to a gene: 11.

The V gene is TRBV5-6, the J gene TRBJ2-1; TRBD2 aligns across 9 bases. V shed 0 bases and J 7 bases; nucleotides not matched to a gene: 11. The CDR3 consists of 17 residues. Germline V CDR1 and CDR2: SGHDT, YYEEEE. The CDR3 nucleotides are TGTGCCAGCAGCTTGGCCCTGCGGGAGGGTTCCGGAAATGAGCAGTTCTTC. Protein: CASSLALREGSGNEQFF.

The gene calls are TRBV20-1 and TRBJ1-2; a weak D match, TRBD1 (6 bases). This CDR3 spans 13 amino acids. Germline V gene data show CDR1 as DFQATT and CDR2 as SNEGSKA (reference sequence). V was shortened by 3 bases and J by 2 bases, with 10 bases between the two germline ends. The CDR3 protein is CSASGTRNYGYTF. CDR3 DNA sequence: TGCAGTGCTAGTGGGACACGGAACTATGGCTACACCTTC.

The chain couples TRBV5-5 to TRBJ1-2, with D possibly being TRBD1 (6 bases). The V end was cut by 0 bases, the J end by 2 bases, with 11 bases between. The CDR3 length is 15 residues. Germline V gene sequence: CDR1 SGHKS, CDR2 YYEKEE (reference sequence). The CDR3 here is CASSLGTGTNYGYTF. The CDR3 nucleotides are TGTGCCAGCAGCTTGGGAACAGGGACGAACTATGGCTACACCTTC.

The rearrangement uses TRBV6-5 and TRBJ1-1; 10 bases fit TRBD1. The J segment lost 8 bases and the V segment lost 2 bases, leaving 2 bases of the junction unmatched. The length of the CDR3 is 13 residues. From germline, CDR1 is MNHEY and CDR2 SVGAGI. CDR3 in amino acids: CASSYGTGAEAFF. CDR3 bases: TGTGCCAGCAGTTACGGGACAGGGGCCGAAGCTTTCTTT.

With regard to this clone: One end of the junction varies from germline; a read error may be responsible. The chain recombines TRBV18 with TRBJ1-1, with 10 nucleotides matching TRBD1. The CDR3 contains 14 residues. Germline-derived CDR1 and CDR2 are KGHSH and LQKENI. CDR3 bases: TGTGCCAGCTCACCAGGGGACAGGGGTCCCCGTTCCCCCTTT. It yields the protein CASSPGDRGPRSPF.

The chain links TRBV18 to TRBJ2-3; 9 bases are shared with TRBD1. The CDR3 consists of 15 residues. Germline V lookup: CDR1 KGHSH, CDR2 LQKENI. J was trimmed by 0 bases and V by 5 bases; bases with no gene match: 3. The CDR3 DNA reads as TGTGCCAGCTCATACAGGGGGCCCAGCACAGATACGCAGTATTTT. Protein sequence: CASSYRGPSTDTQYF.

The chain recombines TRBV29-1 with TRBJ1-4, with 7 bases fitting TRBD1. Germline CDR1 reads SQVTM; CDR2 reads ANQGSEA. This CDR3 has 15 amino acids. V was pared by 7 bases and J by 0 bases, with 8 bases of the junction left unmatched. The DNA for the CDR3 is TGCAGCGCTACGAGGGACAGCGCAACTAATGAAAAACTGTTTTTT. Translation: CSATRDSATNEKLFF.

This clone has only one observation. CDR3: CASSSEGVSALVAQYF. The CDR3 bases are TGTGCCAGCAGCTCCGAAGGAGTTAGCGCCCTGGTAGCCCAGTACTTC. This chain connects TRBV7-9 to TRBJ2-5; D is possibly TRBD2 (5 bases). V lost 4 bases and J 9 bases, leaving 24 bases between the germline ends. Germline lookup yields CDR1 SEHNR and CDR2 FQNEAQ (reference sequence). The CDR3 runs 16 residues.

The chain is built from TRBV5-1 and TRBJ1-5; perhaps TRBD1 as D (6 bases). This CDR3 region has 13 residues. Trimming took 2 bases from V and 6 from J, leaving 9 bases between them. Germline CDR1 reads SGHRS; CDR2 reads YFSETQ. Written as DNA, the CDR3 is TGCGCCAGCAGCTTACAGGGTCCTCAGCCCCAGCATTTT. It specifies CASSLQGPQPQHF.

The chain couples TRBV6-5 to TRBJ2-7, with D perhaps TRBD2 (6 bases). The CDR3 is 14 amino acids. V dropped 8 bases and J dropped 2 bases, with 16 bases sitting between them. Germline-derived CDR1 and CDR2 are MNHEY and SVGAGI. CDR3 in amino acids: CASAEGPGAYEQYF. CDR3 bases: TGTGCCAGCGCCGAAGGCCCGGGGGCCTACGAGCAGTACTTC.

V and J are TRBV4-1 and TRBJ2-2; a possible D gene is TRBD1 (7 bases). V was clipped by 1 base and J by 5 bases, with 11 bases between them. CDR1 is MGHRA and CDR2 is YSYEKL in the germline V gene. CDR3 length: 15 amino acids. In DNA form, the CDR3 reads TGCGCCAGCAGCCAAGGGCAGGGGGGAACCGGGGAGCTGTTTTTT. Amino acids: CASSQGQGGTGELFF.

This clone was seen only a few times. The CDR3, as DNA: TGCGCCAGCAGCCAAGATTCCCCGTACGAGCAGTACTTC. Protein: CASSQDSPYEQYF. This sequence joins TRBV4-1 and TRBJ2-7; D uncertain. Germline CDR1 and CDR2: MGHRA and YSYEKL. There are 13 residues in the CDR3. Deletions cut 0 bases from V and 4 bases from J, with 7 bases between.

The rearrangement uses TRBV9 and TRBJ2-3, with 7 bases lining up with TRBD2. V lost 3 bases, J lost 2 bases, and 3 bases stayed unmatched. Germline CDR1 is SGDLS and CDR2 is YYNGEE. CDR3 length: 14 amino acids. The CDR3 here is CASSAGTNTDTQYF. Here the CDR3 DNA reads TGTGCCAGCAGCGCCGGGACTAACACAGATACGCAGTATTTT.

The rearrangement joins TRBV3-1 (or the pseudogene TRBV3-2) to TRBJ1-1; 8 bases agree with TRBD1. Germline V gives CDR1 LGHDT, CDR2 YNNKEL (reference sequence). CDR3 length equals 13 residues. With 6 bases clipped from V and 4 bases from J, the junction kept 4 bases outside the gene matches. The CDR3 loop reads CASRDTGGTEAFF. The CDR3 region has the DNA TGTGCCAGCAGGGATACAGGGGGCACTGAAGCTTTCTTT.

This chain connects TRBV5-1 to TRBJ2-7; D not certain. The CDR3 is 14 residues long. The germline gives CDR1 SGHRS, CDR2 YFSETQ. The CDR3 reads CASQTLPDTYEQYF. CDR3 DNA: TGCGCTTCCCAAACCCTTCCAGACACCTACGAGCAGTACTTC.